A selection of T cell receptor beta chains follows, all from one sample in a study of blood T cell repertoires in COVID-19. Sequencing used immunoSEQ multiplex PCR; TCRdb keeps in-frame clones, though not all of them. The sample shows fewer than 200,000 clones, roughly 81% of them seen only once. Sequencing was done on a sample of peripheral blood. The source is an elderly woman with COVID-19, enrolled during active disease. Each CDR3 is given with its conserved first and last residue. D genes are given only for firm matches. Clone sizes are given selectively: once, few, many, or a class where the clone is expanded.

v_call,d_call,j_call,clone_size,cdr3_aa,cdr3_nt
TRBV4-1,-,TRBJ2-1,-,CASSQGVGGYNEQFF,TGCGCCAGCAGCCAAGGGGTGGGAGGCTACAATGAGCAGTTCTTC
TRBV7-9,-,TRBJ2-1,-,CASSSVERSYNEQFF,TGTGCCAGCAGCAGCGTGGAGCGGTCCTACAATGAGCAGTTCTTC
TRBV19,-,TRBJ2-2,-,CASSRRTDTGELFF,TGTGCCAGTAGTCGTCGGACAGACACCGGGGAGCTGTTTTTT
TRBV30,-,TRBJ1-1,-,CAWRSYQGNTEAFF,TGTGCCTGGAGATCCTATCAGGGGAACACTGAAGCTTTCTTT
TRBV7-9,TRBD2,TRBJ2-7,-,CASSLVGGLAGVSSYEQYF,TGTGCCAGCAGCTTAGTAGGCGGACTAGCGGGAGTCTCCTCCTACGAGCAGTACTTC
TRBV29-1,TRBD1,TRBJ1-4,-,CSVAPGGWEKLFF,TGCAGCGTTGCGCCAGGGGGCTGGGAAAAACTGTTTTTT
TRBV9,TRBD2,TRBJ2-7,-,CASSVAGTSLEQYF,TGTGCCAGCAGCGTAGCCGGGACTAGCCTCGAGCAGTACTTC
TRBV7-3,-,TRBJ2-3,-,CASSSYHTDTQYF,TGTGCCAGCAGCTCCTACCACACAGATACGCAGTATTTT
TRBV20-1,-,TRBJ1-1,once,CSIHSGFEAFF,TGCAGTATCCATTCGGGTTTTGAAGCTTTCTTT
TRBV11-2,-,TRBJ2-7,many,CASSLLGVAGLDEQYF,TGTGCCAGCAGCTTATTGGGGGTGGCGGGATTAGACGAGCAGTACTTC
TRBV9,-,TRBJ1-2,once,CASSVSAGASYGYTF,TGTGCCAGCAGCGTAAGCGCGGGGGCAAGCTATGGCTACACCTTC
TRBV5-1,-,TRBJ2-1,-,CASSLGGDGEQFF,TGCGCCAGCAGCTTGGGGGGAGACGGTGAGCAGTTCTTC
TRBV6-5,-,TRBJ1-5,-,CASSISSTNQPQHF,TGTGCCAGCAGCATATCTAGCACCAACCAGCCCCAGCATTTT
TRBV4-1,-,TRBJ1-2,once,CASSQDSSRADSGYTF,TGCGCCAGCAGCCAAGACTCAAGCAGGGCCGATAGTGGCTACACCTTC
TRBV28,-,TRBJ2-7,-,CASSFDLPGEQYF,TGTGCCAGCAGTTTCGATCTGCCCGGTGAGCAGTACTTC
TRBV7-2,-,TRBJ2-3,-,CASSLSGTDTQYF,TGTGCCAGCAGCTTATCGGGCACAGATACGCAGTATTTT